The clone carrying this TCR beta chain appeared a few times. Its antigen remains unknown. The data stem from a study of Ad26.COV2.S vaccination and SARS-CoV-2 variants. The assay was immunoSEQ multiplex PCR, and TCRdb's table has in-frame clones only and misses some. The top ten clones hold approximately 6% of a sample with 150,000 to 200,000 clones, approximately 90% of them seen once. Findings and caveats of the study: It is possible that the TCR breadth and depth analyses underestimated the total T cell responses.

This CDR3 is built from 14 residues. The V gene's germline CDR1 is SGHVS and CDR2 FQNEAQ. V dropped 1 base and J dropped 7 bases, with 11 bases sitting between them. Specimen: peripheral blood, collected after recovery from COVID-19. The V gene is TRBV7-8, the J gene TRBJ1-5; D unclear. This clonotype originated in a human donor who had recovered from COVID-19. The CDR3 loop is CASSLGVTVQPQHF. The CDR3 DNA reads TGTGCCAGCAGCTTAGGGGTTACCGTCCAGCCCCAGCATTTT.